This T cell receptor (beta chain) was sequenced for a study of OX40 agonist ivuxolimab in advanced cancers. Overall study context: Prior anti-PD-1, anti-PD-L1 or anti-CTLA-4 therapy was allowed; 40% to 50% had some.

Worth noting for this clone: The target antigen is unknown.

TCRdb's table, derived via immunoSEQ multiplex PCR, lists solely in-frame clones and lacks some. The sample has approximately 62,000 clones; over 90% are singletons. Germline V lookup: CDR1 WSHSY, CDR2 SAAADI. The CDR3 extends over 16 amino acids. V was pared by 4 bases and J by 3 bases, with 5 bases of the junction left unmatched. General observations from the study: At doses 0.1 to 3.0 mg/kg, CD4+ and CD8+ clones expanded.

This TCR was recovered from an adult with an advanced solid tumor such as melanoma, head and neck, liver or kidney cancer. This rearrangement joins TRBV10-2 to TRBJ1-4; TRBD1 matches at 10 bases. The specimen comprised CD4+ or CD8+ T cells sorted from blood, sampled in a trial of the OX40 agonist ivuxolimab. The CDR3 sequence is CASSAKGTGANEKLFF. The CDR3 coding sequence is TGCGCCAGCAGTGCGAAAGGGACAGGGGCTAATGAAAAACTGTTTTTT.